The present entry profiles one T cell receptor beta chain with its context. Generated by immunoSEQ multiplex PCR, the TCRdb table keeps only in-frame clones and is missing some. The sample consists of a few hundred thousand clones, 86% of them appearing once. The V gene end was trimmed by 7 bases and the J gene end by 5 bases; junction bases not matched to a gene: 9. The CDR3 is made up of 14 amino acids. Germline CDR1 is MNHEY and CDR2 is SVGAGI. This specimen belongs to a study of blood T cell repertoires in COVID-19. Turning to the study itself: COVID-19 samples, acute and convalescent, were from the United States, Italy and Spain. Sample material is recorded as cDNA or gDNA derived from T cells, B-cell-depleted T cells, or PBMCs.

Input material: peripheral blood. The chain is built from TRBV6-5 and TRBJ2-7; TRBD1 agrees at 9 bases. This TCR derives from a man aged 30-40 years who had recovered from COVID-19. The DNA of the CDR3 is TGTGCCAGCATAGTAGGACAGGGGAACGACGAGCAGTACTTC. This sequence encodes CASIVGQGNDEQYF.